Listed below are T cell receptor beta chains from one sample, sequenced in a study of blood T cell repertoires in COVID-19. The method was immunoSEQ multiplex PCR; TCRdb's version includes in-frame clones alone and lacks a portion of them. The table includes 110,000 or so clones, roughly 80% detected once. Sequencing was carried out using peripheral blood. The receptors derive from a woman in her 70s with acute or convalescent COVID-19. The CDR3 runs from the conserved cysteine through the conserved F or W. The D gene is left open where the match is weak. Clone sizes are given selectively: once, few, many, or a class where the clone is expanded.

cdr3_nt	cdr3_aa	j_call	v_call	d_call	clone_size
TGTGCCAGCGGTTTGAAACTAGGACAGGCCGAGCAGTACTTC	CASGLKLGQAEQYF	TRBJ2-7	TRBV6-5	TRBD1	NA
TGTGCCACCAGTGGCGAGCGGGGGCCTACCCGCTTCTACACAGATACGCAGTATTTT	CATSGERGPTRFYTDTQYF	TRBJ2-3	TRBV24-1	TRBD2	NA
TGTGCCAGCACCTCGGGGGGATCGAACACCGGGGAGCTGTTTTTT	CASTSGGSNTGELFF	TRBJ2-2	TRBV7-9	TRBD2	NA
TGTGCCAGCAGCTTTAAGGCGGACTCCCACTACGAGCAGTACTTC	CASSFKADSHYEQYF	TRBJ2-7	TRBV7-2	NA	NA
TGTGCCAGCAGTCAGGGTGTGGGCTATGGCTACACCTTC	CASSQGVGYGYTF	TRBJ1-2	TRBV27	NA	NA
TGTGCCAGCAGACCCGACAGGGGGCGGGGGTACTTC	CASRPDRGRGYF	TRBJ2-7	TRBV2	TRBD1	few
TGTGCCAGCAGTGGGGGGGACTTATATACAACTAATGAAAAACTGTTTTTT	CASSGGDLYTTNEKLFF	TRBJ1-4	TRBV25-1	NA	NA
TGCGCCAGCAGCCCTTTCGACAGGGCCTATAACACTGAAGCTTTCTTT	CASSPFDRAYNTEAFF	TRBJ1-1	TRBV5-1	TRBD1	NA
TGTGCCAGTAGTACCGGCCGGGACACTGAAGCTTTCTTT	CASSTGRDTEAFF	TRBJ1-1	TRBV19	NA	NA
TGTGCCTGGAGTCTAGATTCGAACACTGAAGCTTTCTTT	CAWSLDSNTEAFF	TRBJ1-1	TRBV30	NA	NA
TGTGCCACCAGTCGGGGGGCTAATGAAAAACTGTTTTTT	CATSRGANEKLFF	TRBJ1-4	TRBV24-1	NA	few
TGTGCCAGCAGCCCGACTAGCGGGGGATATTACAATGAGCAGTTCTTC	CASSPTSGGYYNEQFF	TRBJ2-1	TRBV7-9	TRBD2	NA
TGTGCCAGCTCCACAATGGGAGGCTCCTACAATGAGCAGTTCTTC	CASSTMGGSYNEQFF	TRBJ2-1	TRBV6-5	NA	NA
TGTGCCAGCAGCTTAGGTTTAGCGGGGATCAACAATGAGCAGTTCTTC	CASSLGLAGINNEQFF	TRBJ2-1	TRBV11-3	TRBD2	NA
TGTGCCAGCAGCTTACGTAAAAACTACGAGCAGTACTTC	CASSLRKNYEQYF	TRBJ2-7	TRBV7-3	NA	NA
TGTGCCATCAGCGAGACAGGGGGCATTTACAATGAGCAGTTCTTC	CAISETGGIYNEQFF	TRBJ2-1	TRBV10-3	TRBD1	NA
TGTGCCAGCTCACCACCACAGGCCCCCGGTGAGCAGTTCTTC	CASSPPQAPGEQFF	TRBJ2-1	TRBV18	NA	NA
TGTGCCCAGAGGGGGGGACAGGGGGACTTTGAGACCCAGTACTTC	CAQRGGQGDFETQYF	TRBJ2-5	TRBV30	TRBD1	NA